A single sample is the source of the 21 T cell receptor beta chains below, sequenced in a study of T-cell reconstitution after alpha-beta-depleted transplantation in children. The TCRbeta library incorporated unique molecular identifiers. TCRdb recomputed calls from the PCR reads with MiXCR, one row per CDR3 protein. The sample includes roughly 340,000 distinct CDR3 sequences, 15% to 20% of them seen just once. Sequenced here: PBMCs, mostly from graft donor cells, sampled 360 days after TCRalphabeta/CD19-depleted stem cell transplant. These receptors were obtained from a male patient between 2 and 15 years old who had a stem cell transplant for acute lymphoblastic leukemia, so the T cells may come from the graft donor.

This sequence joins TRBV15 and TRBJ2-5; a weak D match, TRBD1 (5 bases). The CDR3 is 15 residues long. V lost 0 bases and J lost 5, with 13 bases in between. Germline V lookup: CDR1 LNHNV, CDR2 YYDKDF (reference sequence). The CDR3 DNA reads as TGTGCCACCAGCAGAGATTCTCAGGGCTGGGAGACCCAGTACTTC. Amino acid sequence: CATSRDSQGWETQYF.

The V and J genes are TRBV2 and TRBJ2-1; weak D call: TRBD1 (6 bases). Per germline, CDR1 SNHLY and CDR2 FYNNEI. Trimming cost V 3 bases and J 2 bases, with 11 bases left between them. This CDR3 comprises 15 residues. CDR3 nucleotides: TGTGCCAGCAGTGAGCGACCAGGGGCCTACAATGAGCAGTTCTTC. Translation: CASSERPGAYNEQFF.

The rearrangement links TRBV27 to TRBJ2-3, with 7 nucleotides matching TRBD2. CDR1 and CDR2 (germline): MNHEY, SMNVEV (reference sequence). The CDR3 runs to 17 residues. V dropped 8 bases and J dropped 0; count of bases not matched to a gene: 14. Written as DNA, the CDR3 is TGTGCCAGCTCTGACCCTAGACTAGCAAGTAGCACAGATACGCAGTATTTT. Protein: CASSDPRLASSTDTQYF.

The CDR3 sequence is CSVERDRVVETQYF. The CDR3 coding sequence is TGCAGCGTTGAAAGGGACAGGGTCGTTGAGACCCAGTACTTC. The V gene is TRBV29-1, the J gene TRBJ2-5; TRBD1 matches at 9 bases. The germline V gene has CDR1 SQVTM and CDR2 ANQGSEA. The CDR3 spans 14 residues. V lost 2 bases, J lost 5 bases, and 6 bases stayed unmatched.

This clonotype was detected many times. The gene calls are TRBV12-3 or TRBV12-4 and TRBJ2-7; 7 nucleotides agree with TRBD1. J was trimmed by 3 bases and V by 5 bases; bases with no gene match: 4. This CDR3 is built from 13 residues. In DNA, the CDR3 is TGTGCCAGCAGTCGGGACAGAGGCTACGAGCAGTACTTC. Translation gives CASSRDRGYEQYF.

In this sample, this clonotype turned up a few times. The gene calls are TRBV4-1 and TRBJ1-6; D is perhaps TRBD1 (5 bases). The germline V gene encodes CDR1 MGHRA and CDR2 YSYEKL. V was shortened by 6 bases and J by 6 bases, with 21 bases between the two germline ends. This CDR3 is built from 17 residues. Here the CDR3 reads CASSPLEGVDLNSPLHF. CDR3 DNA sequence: TGCGCCAGCAGTCCGTTAGAAGGGGTTGATCTTAATTCACCCCTCCACTTT.

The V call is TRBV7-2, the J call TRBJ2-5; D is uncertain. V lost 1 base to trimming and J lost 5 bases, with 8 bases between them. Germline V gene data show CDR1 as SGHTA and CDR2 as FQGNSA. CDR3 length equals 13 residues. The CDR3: CASSLGLMETQYF. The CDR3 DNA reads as TGTGCCAGCAGCTTAGGCTTGATGGAGACCCAGTACTTC.

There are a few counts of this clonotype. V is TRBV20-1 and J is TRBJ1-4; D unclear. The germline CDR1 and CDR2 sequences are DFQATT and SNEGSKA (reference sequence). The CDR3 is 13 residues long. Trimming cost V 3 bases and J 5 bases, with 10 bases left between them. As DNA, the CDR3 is TGCAGTGCTAGTCTAGGACGGAATGAAAAACTGTTTTTT. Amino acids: CSASLGRNEKLFF.

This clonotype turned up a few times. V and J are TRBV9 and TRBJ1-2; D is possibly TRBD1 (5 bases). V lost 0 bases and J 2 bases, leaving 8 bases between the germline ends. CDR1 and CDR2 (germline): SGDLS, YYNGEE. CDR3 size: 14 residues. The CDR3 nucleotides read TGTGCCAGCAGCGTAGGAGGGGTAAACTATGGCTACACCTTC. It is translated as CASSVGGVNYGYTF.

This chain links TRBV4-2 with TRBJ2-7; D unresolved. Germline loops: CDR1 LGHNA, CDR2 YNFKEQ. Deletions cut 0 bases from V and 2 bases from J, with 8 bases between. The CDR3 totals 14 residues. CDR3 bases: TGTGCCAGCAGCCAAGATTTAGTCCCCTACGAGCAGTACTTC. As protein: CASSQDLVPYEQYF.

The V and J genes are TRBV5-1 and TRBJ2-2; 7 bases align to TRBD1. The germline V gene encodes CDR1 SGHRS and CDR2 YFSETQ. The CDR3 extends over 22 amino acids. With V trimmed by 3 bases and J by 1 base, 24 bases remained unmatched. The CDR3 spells CASSYCRWGLPQGDLNTGELFF. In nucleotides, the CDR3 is TGCGCCAGCAGCTATTGTCGTTGGGGCCTTCCGCAGGGGGACCTGAACACCGGGGAGCTGTTTTTT.

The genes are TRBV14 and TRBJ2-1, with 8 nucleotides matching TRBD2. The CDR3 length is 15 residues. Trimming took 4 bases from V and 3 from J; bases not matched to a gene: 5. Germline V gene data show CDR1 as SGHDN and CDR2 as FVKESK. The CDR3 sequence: CASSPVAGGYNEQFF. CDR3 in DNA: TGTGCCAGCAGCCCAGTGGCGGGAGGCTACAATGAGCAGTTCTTC.

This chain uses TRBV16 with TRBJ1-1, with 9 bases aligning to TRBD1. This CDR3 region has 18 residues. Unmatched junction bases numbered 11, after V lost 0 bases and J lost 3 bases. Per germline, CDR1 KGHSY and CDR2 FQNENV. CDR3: CASSQSIGDREQDTEAFF. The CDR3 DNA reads TGTGCCAGCAGCCAATCGATAGGGGACAGGGAACAGGACACTGAAGCTTTCTTT.

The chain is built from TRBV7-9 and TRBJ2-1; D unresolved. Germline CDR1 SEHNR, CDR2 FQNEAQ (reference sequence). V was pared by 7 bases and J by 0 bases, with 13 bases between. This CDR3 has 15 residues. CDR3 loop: CASNQLLSSYNEQFF. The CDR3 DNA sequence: TGTGCCAGCAACCAACTCCTCAGCTCCTACAATGAGCAGTTCTTC.

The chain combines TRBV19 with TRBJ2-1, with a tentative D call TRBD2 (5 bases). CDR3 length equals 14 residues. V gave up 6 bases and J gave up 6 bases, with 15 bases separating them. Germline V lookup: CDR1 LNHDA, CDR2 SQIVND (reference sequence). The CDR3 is CASRSLEGRNEQFF. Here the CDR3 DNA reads TGTGCCAGTAGAAGTCTCGAGGGCCGCAATGAGCAGTTCTTC.

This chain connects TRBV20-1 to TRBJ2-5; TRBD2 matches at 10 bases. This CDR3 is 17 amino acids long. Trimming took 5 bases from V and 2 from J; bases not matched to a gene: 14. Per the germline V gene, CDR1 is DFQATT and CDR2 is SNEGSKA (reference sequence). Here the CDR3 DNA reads TGCAGTGCTTTCGCGGGACTAGCGCCCAGGGGGCAAGAGACCCAGTACTTC. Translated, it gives CSAFAGLAPRGQETQYF.

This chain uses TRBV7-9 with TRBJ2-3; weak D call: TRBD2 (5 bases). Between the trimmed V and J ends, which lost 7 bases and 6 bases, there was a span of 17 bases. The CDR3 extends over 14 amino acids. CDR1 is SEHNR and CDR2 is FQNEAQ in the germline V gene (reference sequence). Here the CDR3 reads CASTETGILDTQYF. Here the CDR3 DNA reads TGTGCCAGCACCGAAACCGGGATCCTCGATACGCAGTATTTT.

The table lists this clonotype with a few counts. The CDR3 coding sequence is TGTGCCAGCAGTGTTATATCTCAGGGCGCGCACGAGACCCAGTACTTC. Translation gives CASSVISQGAHETQYF. The rearrangement uses TRBV6-1 and TRBJ2-5; TRBD1 might be the D (5 bases). The V end lost 4 bases, the J end lost 5 bases, and 20 bases lay between the germline ends. Per germline, CDR1 MNHNS and CDR2 SASEGT. This CDR3 has 16 residues.

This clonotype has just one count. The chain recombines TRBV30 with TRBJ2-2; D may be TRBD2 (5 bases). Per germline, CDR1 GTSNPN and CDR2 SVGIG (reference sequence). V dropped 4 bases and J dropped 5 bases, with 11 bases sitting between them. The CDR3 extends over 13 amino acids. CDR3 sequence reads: CAWTAWRTGELFF. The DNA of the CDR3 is TGTGCCTGGACAGCCTGGAGGACCGGGGAGCTGTTTTTT.

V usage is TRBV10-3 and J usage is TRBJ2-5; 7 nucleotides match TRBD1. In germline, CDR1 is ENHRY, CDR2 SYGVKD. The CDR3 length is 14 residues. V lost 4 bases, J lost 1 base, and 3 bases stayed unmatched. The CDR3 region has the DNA TGTGCCATCAGTGTAGGGACAGTCCAAGAGACCCAGTACTTC. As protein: CAISVGTVQETQYF.

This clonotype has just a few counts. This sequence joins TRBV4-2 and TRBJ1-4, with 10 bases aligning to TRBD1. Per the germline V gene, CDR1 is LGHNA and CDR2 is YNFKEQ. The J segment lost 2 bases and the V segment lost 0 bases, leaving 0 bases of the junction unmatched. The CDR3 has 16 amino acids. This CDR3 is CASSQEGQGTNEKLFF. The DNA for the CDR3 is TGTGCCAGCAGCCAAGAGGGACAGGGGACTAATGAAAAACTGTTTTTT.